The present TCR beta chain was sequenced within a study of blood T cells in healthy people across ages. Using a J-beta primer mix together with a sample-barcoded 5' primer, a second PCR was run for about 7 to 12 cycles. TCRdb called the 5' RACE reads again in MiXCR, with one record for every CDR3 protein. Here the sample spans approximately 580,000 distinct CDR3 sequences, under 30% being singletons. Germline loops: CDR1 LNHDA, CDR2 SQIVND (reference sequence). The CDR3 is made up of 14 amino acids. V lost 8 bases, J lost 3 bases, and 13 bases lay in between. Note on this clonotype: Antigen: not known.

Study outcomes and limitations: Relative to aged donors, long-lived donors carried more naive CD4+ cells and displayed higher diversity.

The donors, aged roughly 6 to 95, were healthy Caucasians from Russia. The sample also formed part of further work on T cells of mothers and their children. That publication notes: Each mother gave over 9.5 million TCR beta CDR3 reads; each child, some 3 million. Related pairs of mothers and children showed slightly higher, non-significant overlap versus unrelated pairs.

This receptor was obtained from a boy between 10 and 17 years old in good health. V and J are TRBV19 and TRBJ2-2, with D unresolved. The specimen was blood. The CDR3 DNA sequence: TGTGCCAGTCAGGTGGAAAAATACACCGGGGAGCTGTTTTTT. Amino acid sequence: CASQVEKYTGELFF.